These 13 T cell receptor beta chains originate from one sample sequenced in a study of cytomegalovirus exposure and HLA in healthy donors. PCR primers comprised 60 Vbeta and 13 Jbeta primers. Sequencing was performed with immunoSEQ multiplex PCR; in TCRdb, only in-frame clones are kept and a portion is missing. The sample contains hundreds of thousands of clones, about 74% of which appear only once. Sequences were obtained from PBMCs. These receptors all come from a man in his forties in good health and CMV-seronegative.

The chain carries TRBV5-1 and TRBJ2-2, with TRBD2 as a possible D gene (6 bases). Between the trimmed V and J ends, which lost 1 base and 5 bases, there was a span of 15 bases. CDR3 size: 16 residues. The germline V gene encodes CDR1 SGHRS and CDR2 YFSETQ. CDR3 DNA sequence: TGCGCCAGCAGCTTGTCGGCAGCGGGTCGGACCGGGGAGCTGTTTTTT. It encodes CASSLSAAGRTGELFF.

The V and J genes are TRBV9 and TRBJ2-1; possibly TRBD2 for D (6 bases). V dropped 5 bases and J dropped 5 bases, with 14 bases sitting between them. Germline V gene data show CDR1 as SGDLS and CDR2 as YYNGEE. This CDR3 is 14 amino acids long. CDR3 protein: CASSAEGRHNEQFF. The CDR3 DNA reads TGTGCCAGCAGTGCGGAGGGCCGGCACAATGAGCAGTTCTTC.

The chain's CDR3 is CASSPQGAQYEQYF. The DNA of the CDR3 is TGTGCCAGCAGCCCTCAGGGGGCTCAATACGAGCAGTACTTC. This chain links TRBV7-9 with TRBJ2-7; TRBD1 matches at 8 bases. In germline, CDR1 is SEHNR, CDR2 FQNEAQ (reference sequence). The ends lost 5 bases at V and 4 bases at J; junction bases unmatched: 7. The CDR3 is 14 amino acids.

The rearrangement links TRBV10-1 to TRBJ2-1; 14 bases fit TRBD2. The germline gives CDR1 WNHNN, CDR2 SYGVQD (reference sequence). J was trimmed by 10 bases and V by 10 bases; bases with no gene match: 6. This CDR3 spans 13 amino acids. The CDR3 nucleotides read TGCGCCAAGGGACTAGCGGGGGTTAAGGAGCAGTTCTTC. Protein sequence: CAKGLAGVKEQFF.

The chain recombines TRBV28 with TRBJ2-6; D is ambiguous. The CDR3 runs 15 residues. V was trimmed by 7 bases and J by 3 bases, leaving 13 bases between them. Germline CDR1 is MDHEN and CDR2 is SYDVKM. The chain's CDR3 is CASTNRGFGANVLTF. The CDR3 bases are TGTGCCAGCACGAACCGAGGTTTTGGGGCCAACGTCCTGACTTTC.

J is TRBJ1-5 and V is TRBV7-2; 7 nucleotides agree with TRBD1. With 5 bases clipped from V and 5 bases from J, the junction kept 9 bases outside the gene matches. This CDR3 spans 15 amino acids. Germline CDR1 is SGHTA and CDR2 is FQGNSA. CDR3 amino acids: CASSPQGVRDQPQHF. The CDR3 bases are TGTGCCAGCAGCCCGCAGGGGGTTCGTGATCAGCCCCAGCATTTT.

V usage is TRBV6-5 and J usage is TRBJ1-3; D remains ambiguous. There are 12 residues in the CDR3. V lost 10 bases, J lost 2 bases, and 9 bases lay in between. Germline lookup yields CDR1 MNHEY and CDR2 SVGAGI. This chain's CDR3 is CATEGTGNTIYF. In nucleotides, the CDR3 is TGTGCCACAGAGGGAACTGGAAACACCATATATTTT.

The CDR3, as DNA: TGTGCCAGCAGTTTAGCGGGAGGACGATACGAGCAGTACTTC. It encodes CASSLAGGRYEQYF. This sequence joins TRBV28 and TRBJ2-7, with 8 bases aligning to TRBD2. CDR3 length: 14 amino acids. Trimming cost V 2 bases and J 4 bases; bases outside gene matches: 4. The germline gives CDR1 MDHEN, CDR2 SYDVKM.

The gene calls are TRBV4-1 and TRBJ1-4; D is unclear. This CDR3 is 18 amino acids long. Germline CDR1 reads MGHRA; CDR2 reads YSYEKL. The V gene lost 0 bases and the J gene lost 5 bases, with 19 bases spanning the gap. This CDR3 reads CASSQDRSIGGMNEKLFF. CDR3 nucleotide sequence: TGCGCCAGCAGCCAAGATCGGAGCATAGGAGGAATGAATGAAAAACTGTTTTTT.

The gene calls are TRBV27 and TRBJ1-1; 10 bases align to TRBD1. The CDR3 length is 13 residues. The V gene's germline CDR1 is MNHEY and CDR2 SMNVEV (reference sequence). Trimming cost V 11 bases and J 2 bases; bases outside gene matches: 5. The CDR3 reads CAAGTGVNTEAFF. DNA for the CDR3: TGTGCCGCCGGGACAGGGGTAAACACTGAAGCTTTCTTT.

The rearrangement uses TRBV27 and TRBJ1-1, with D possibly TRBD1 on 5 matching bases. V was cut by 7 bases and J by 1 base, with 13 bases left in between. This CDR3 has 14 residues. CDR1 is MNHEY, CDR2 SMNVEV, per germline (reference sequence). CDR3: CASTIGGQNTEAFF. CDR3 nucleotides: TGTGCCAGCACCATCGGCGGACAGAACACTGAAGCTTTCTTT.

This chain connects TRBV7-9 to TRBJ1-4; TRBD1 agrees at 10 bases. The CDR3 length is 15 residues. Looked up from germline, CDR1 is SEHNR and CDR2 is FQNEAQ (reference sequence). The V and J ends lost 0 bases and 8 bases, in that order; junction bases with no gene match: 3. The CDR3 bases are TGTGCCAGCAGCTTAGCCGGGACAGGGGTAGAAAAACTGTTTTTT. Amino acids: CASSLAGTGVEKLFF. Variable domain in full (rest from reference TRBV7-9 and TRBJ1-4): DTGVSQNPRHKITKRGQNVTFRCDPISEHNRLYWYRQTLGQGPEFLTYFQNEAQLEKSRLLSDRFSAERPKGSFSTLEIQRTEQGDSAMYLCASSLAGTGVEKLFFGSGTQLSVL.

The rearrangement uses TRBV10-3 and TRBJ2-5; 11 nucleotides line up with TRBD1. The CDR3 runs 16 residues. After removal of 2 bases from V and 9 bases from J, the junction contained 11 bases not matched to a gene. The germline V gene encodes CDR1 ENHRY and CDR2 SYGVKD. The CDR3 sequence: CAISEPDRGQPRAQYF. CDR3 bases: TGTGCCATCAGTGAGCCGGACAGGGGGCAACCACGGGCCCAGTACTTC.